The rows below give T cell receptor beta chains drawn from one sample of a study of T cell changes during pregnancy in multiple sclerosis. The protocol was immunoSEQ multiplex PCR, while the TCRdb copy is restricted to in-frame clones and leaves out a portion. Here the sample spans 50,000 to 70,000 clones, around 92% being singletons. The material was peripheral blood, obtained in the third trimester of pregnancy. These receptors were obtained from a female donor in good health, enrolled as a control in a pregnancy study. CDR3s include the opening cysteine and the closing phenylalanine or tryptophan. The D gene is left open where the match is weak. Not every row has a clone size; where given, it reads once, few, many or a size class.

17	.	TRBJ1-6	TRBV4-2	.	TGTGCCAGCAGCCAAACTTCGCGGCCCTCCTATAATTCACCCCTCCACTTT	CASSQTSRPSYNSPLHF
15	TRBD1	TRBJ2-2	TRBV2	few	TGTGCCAGCAAGACGGGACAGGGGGGCACCGGGGAGCTGTTTTTT	CASKTGQGGTGELFF
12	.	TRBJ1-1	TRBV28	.	TGTGCCAATCAGGGTATGTACACTGAAGCTTTCTTT	CANQGMYTEAFF
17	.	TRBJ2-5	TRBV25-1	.	TGTGCCAGAGAGGGAGAAGTGGCCCTCTATTCTAAGAAGACCCAGTACTTC	CAREGEVALYSKKTQYF
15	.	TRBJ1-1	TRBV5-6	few	TGTGCCAGCAGCCTGCAAGTTACAGAGAACACTGAAGCTTTCTTT	CASSLQVTENTEAFF
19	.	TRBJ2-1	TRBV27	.	TGTGCCAGCAGTTTATCGGGGCTCGGGTGGGGCGAAGGAGACAATGAGCAGTTCTTC	CASSLSGLGWGEGDNEQFF
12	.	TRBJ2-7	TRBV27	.	TGTGCCAGCGGGCCCACCAACCACGAGCAGTACTTC	CASGPTNHEQYF
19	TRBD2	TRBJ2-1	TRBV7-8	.	TGTGCCAGCAGTCAACCTCGCATGACGCGGGGGAAAGTATACAATGAGCAGTTCTTC	CASSQPRMTRGKVYNEQFF
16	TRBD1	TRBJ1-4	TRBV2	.	TGTGCCAGCAGTCGAACGGGGGCAGGGGGGAATGAAAAACTGTTTTTT	CASSRTGAGGNEKLFF
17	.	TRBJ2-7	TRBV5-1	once	TGCGCCAGCAGTGGTTGGAAGCCCCTGGGGGACACCTACGAGCAGTACTTC	CASSGWKPLGDTYEQYF
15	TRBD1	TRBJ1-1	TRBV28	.	TGTGCCAGCTTTCCACCCACAGGGGTTCGGACTGAAGCTTTCTTT	CASFPPTGVRTEAFF
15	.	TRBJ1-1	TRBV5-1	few	TGCGCCAGCAGCTTGCAGTACCCAGTGGACACTGAAGCTTTCTTT	CASSLQYPVDTEAFF
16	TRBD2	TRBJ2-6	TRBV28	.	TGTGCCAGCAGTCTAATAGCGGGCTACGGGGCCAACGTCCTGACTTTC	CASSLIAGYGANVLTF
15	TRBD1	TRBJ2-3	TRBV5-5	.	TGTGCCAGCAGCAAATGGACAGGGAGCACAGATACGCAGTATTTT	CASSKWTGSTDTQYF
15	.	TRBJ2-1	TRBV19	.	TGTGCCAGTAGTAGGGGACTTAGCTCCTACAATGAGCAGTTCTTC	CASSRGLSSYNEQFF
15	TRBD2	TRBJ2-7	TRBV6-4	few	TGTGCCAGCAGTGACTCTACGGGAGGGCCCAACGAGCAGTACTTC	CASSDSTGGPNEQYF
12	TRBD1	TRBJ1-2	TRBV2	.	TGTGCCGTCAAACAGGGGGCCCCTGGCTACACCTTC	CAVKQGAPGYTF
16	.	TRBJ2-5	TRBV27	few	TGTGCCAGCAGTAGTGGCCCCGACAGAAAACAAGAGACCCAGTACTTC	CASSSGPDRKQETQYF
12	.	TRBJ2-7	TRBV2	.	TGTGCCAGCTGGACAGTAAGCTACGAGCAGTACTTC	CASWTVSYEQYF
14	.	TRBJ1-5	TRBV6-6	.	TGTGCCAGCAGTCCCGGGGGTACGAGCAAGCCCCAGCATTTT	CASSPGGTSKPQHF
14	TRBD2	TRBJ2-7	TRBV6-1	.	TGTGCCAGCGGAACTAGCGGGAGTTGGTCCGAGCAGTACTTC	CASGTSGSWSEQYF
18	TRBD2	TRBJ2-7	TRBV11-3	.	TGTGCCAGCAGCTTAGGGCGGACTAGCGGGAGGGTAACATACGAGCAGTACTTC	CASSLGRTSGRVTYEQYF
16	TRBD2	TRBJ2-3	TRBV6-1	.	TGTGCCAGCAGTGACTGGCTAGCGGGAGATCTAGATACGCAGTATTTT	CASSDWLAGDLDTQYF
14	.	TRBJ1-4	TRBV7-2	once	TGTGCCAGCAGACCACAGGGCAGTAATGAAAAACTGTTTTTT	CASRPQGSNEKLFF
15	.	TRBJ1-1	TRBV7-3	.	TGTGCCAGCAGCTTAATCCGACAAAAGAACACTGAAGCTTTCTTT	CASSLIRQKNTEAFF
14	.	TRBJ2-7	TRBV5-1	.	TGCGCCAGCAGCTTCGACAGTAGCTCCTACGAGCAGTACTTC	CASSFDSSSYEQYF
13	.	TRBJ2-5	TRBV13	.	TGTGCCAGCAGCCTCCAGTCCGTTGAGACCCAGTACTTC	CASSLQSVETQYF
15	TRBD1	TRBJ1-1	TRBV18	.	TGTGCCAGCTCACCCGGACAGGGAATGAACACTGAAGCTTTCTTT	CASSPGQGMNTEAFF
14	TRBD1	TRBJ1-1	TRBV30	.	TGTGCCTGGTTAGATACAGGGGCGGCCACTGAAGCTTTCTTT	CAWLDTGAATEAFF
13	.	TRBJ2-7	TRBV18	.	TGTGCCAGCTCACCACCCCTTTTTCACGAGCAGTACTTC	CASSPPLFHEQYF
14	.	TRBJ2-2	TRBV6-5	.	TGTGCCAGCAGTTATGCCCTAAGCTCCGGGGAGCTGTTTTTT	CASSYALSSGELFF
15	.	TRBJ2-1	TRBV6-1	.	TGTGCCAGCAGTGGACAGCTACTCTCCTACAATGAGCAGTTCTTC	CASSGQLLSYNEQFF